A selection of T cell receptor beta chains follows, all from one sample in a study of cytomegalovirus exposure and HLA in healthy donors. Using immunoSEQ multiplex PCR, the repertoire was profiled, and TCRdb retains in-frame clones only, with some absent. The data hold 200,000 to 250,000 clones, with about 85% observed a single time. Sample: PBMCs. Receptors were obtained from a human donor in good health. The CDR3 runs from the conserved cysteine through the conserved F or W. D genes are given only for firm matches. Not all rows give a size; the values are once, few, many and, for expanded clones, a class.

cdr3_length clone_size j_call d_call v_call cdr3_nt cdr3_aa
18 . TRBJ2-3 . TRBV7-2 TGTGCCAGCAGCTTTGGTGGTAATCGGTCTCCTAGCACAGATACGCAGTATTTT CASSFGGNRSPSTDTQYF
12 . TRBJ2-3 . TRBV29-1 TGCAGCGCCGGGAGCAACACAGATACGCAGTATTTT CSAGSNTDTQYF
15 . TRBJ2-5 . TRBV18 TGTGCCAGCTCACCATATCGACAGCGTCAAGAGACCCAGTACTTC CASSPYRQRQETQYF
14 . TRBJ1-1 . TRBV7-9 TGTGCCAGCAGCCCCTCTTACACGAACACTGAAGCTTTCTTT CASSPSYTNTEAFF
14 . TRBJ1-1 TRBD1 TRBV18 TGTGCCAGCTCACCAAGGGGGCCGAACACTGAAGCTTTCTTT CASSPRGPNTEAFF
13 once TRBJ1-5 . TRBV5-1 TGCGCCAGCAGCAGGGGTTTGGATCAGCCCCAGCATTTT CASSRGLDQPQHF
14 . TRBJ2-3 . TRBV5-4 TGTGCCAGCAGCCTCGGGTCCTTCACAGATACGCAGTATTTT CASSLGSFTDTQYF
15 . TRBJ2-7 . TRBV18 TGTGCCAGCTCAGCGTCGACAGTACGCTCCTACGAGCAGTACTTC CASSASTVRSYEQYF
19 . TRBJ2-7 TRBD2 TRBV4-3 TGCGCCAGCAGCCAAGATTGGTCTAGCGGGAGCCCCGGGTTCTACGAGCAGTACTTC CASSQDWSSGSPGFYEQYF
14 . TRBJ2-7 . TRBV10-3 TGTGCCATCAGTGGGTTTAAAACAGGGTCCGAGCAGTACTTC CAISGFKTGSEQYF
15 . TRBJ2-5 . TRBV5-1 TGCGCCAGCAGCGTAGGAGGAGGGGTCAGAGAGACCCAGTACTTC CASSVGGGVRETQYF
15 . TRBJ2-2 TRBD1 TRBV6-5 TGTGCCAGCAGTCCCCCCCCAGGGGGCACCGGGGAGCTGTTTTTT CASSPPPGGTGELFF
16 . TRBJ1-1 . TRBV28 TGTGCCAGCAGTTGGGGTGCGGGATTTACATCAACTGAAGCTTTCTTT CASSWGAGFTSTEAFF
15 . TRBJ1-6 TRBD1 TRBV28 TGTGCCAGCAGTCGAGGGACAGGGGGTAATTCACCCCTCCACTTT CASSRGTGGNSPLHF
15 . TRBJ2-7 . TRBV7-2 TGTGCCAGCAGCTTAGACGCGGCGCTTGCCTACGAGCAGTACTTC CASSLDAALAYEQYF
15 once TRBJ1-2 . TRBV4-3 TGCGCCAGCAGCCAAGGGGCAGCCAGCAACTATGGCTACACCTTC CASSQGAASNYGYTF
16 . TRBJ1-1 . TRBV28 TGTGCCAGCAAAAAAGGGGCAGCCCTTGAGAGGTCTGAAGCTTTCTTT CASKKGAALERSEAFF
14 . TRBJ1-2 . TRBV27 TGTGCCAGCAGTTTCGCAGGGGTTGACTATGGCTACACCTTC CASSFAGVDYGYTF
14 . TRBJ2-7 TRBD2 TRBV5-1 TGCGCCAGCAGCGTTAGCGGGATGATATACGAGCAGTACTTC CASSVSGMIYEQYF
15 once TRBJ2-1 TRBD2 TRBV28 TGTGCCAGCAGTTCAGGACTAGCGGGAGGGGGTGAGCAGTTCTTC CASSSGLAGGGEQFF
18 . TRBJ1-1 . TRBV29-1 TGCAGCGTCAAAACCCTTAGACCCCAACCCGGGGGGTACACTGAAGCTTTCTTT CSVKTLRPQPGGYTEAFF
16 few TRBJ2-3 TRBD2 TRBV9 TGTGCCAGCAGCGTAGGTACTAGCGGGAGATCAGATACGCAGTATTTT CASSVGTSGRSDTQYF
13 . TRBJ2-5 . TRBV5-1 TGCGCCAGCAGCTTGGTTTTAGAAGAGACCCAGTACTTC CASSLVLEETQYF
14 . TRBJ2-7 . TRBV15 TGTGCCACCAGCAGAGATGCAGGAAGAAGCGAGCAGTACTTC CATSRDAGRSEQYF
13 few TRBJ1-1 TRBD1 TRBV6-6 TGTGCCAGCAGTTACCGGGACAGTAGAGAAGCTTTCTTT CASSYRDSREAFF
18 . TRBJ2-1 TRBD2 TRBV6-1 TGTGCCAGCAGTGAAGACATCCAACTAGCGGGAGAATACAATGAGCAGTTCTTC CASSEDIQLAGEYNEQFF
16 once TRBJ2-3 TRBD2 TRBV7-2 TGTGCCAGCAGCCAATCACTAGCGGGATTCACAGATACGCAGTATTTT CASSQSLAGFTDTQYF
14 . TRBJ2-7 . TRBV11-2 TGTGCCAGCAGCTTAGCGGTTACCGGCTACGAGCAGTACTTC CASSLAVTGYEQYF
15 . TRBJ1-6 TRBD1 TRBV6-5 TGTGCCAGCAGTTACCAGGACAGGGTTAATTCACCCCTCCACTTT CASSYQDRVNSPLHF
16 . TRBJ2-7 TRBD2 TRBV2 TGTGCCAGCAGTGAAATGGTAGGACTAGCGGCCTACGAGCAGTACTTC CASSEMVGLAAYEQYF
11 . TRBJ1-1 . TRBV29-1 TGCAGCGTTGACCGGGTATTTAAAGCTTTCTTT CSVDRVFKAFF
17 . TRBJ2-4 TRBD2 TRBV5-4 TGTGCCAGCAGCCGGGGGGGACTAGCGGGAGAGGGAAACATTCAGTACTTC CASSRGGLAGEGNIQYF
13 . TRBJ1-1 . TRBV6-5 TGTGCCAGCAGTTACCAGGGTATTGATGAAGCTTTCTTT CASSYQGIDEAFF
14 . TRBJ1-5 TRBD1 TRBV5-1 TGCGCCAGCAGCATAGGGACAGGCAATCAGCCCCAGCATTTT CASSIGTGNQPQHF
14 . TRBJ2-1 TRBD1 TRBV2 TGTGCCAGCAGTTCAGACAGGGCATACAATGAGCAGTTCTTC CASSSDRAYNEQFF
13 . TRBJ1-5 . TRBV27 TGTGCCAGCAGTTTCAGGGAAGGGCAGCCCCAGCATTTT CASSFREGQPQHF
11 . TRBJ2-7 . TRBV7-8 TGTGCCAGCAGCCTTAACTACGAGCAGTACTTC CASSLNYEQYF
12 few TRBJ1-4 . TRBV2 TGTGCCAGCAGTGAAAACTCACCTTTCGGTTTTTTT CASSENSPFGFF
13 . TRBJ2-7 . TRBV29-1 TGCAGCGTTGAGGCTAGCCCGGCCTACGAGCAGTACTTC CSVEASPAYEQYF
12 . TRBJ2-7 TRBD1 TRBV10-3 TGTGCCACGAGACAGGGAGAGAACGAGCAGTACTTC CATRQGENEQYF
16 few TRBJ2-1 TRBD2 TRBV4-2 TGTGCCAGCAGCCAAGAGGCCGGTCTAGCGGTCTATGAGCAGTTCTTC CASSQEAGLAVYEQFF
19 . TRBJ1-1 TRBD1 TRBV29-1 TGCAGCGTTGATCGCCGGGACAGGGGGCCCACTCGCATGAACACTGAAGCTTTCTTT CSVDRRDRGPTRMNTEAFF
12 . TRBJ2-7 . TRBV4-2 TGTGCCAGCAGCCCTACAGGGAACGAGCAGTACTTC CASSPTGNEQYF
20 . TRBJ2-3 TRBD2 TRBV15 TGTGCCACCAGCAGAGTTCAAGGACTAGCGGGAGTACGGAGGACAGATACGCAGTATTTT CATSRVQGLAGVRRTDTQYF
13 . TRBJ2-1 . TRBV6-1 TGTGCCAGCAGAGACGGGATCTACAATGAGCAGTTCTTC CASRDGIYNEQFF
14 . TRBJ1-1 . TRBV7-9 TGTGCCAGCGGGGGAGGGGCAGGGAACACTGAAGCTTTCTTT CASGGGAGNTEAFF
14 once TRBJ2-5 TRBD1 TRBV6-1 TGTGCCAGCCGACGGACAGGGGAGACAGAGACCCAGTACTTC CASRRTGETETQYF
14 once TRBJ2-5 . TRBV7-2 TGTGCCAGCAGCTTAAACTTAATTCAAGAGACCCAGTACTTC CASSLNLIQETQYF
18 . TRBJ2-4 TRBD2 TRBV14 TGTGCCAGCAGCCAAGGACTAGCGGGAGGGCCGGCCAAAAACATTCAGTACTTC CASSQGLAGGPAKNIQYF
14 . TRBJ1-5 . TRBV7-8 TGTGCCAGCAGCCTGGGACAAGCGTATCAGCCCCAGCATTTT CASSLGQAYQPQHF
14 once TRBJ1-5 . TRBV7-9 TGTGCCAGCAGCATTTCGGGAAGCAATCAGCCCCAGCATTTT CASSISGSNQPQHF
16 . TRBJ2-7 . TRBV18 TGTGCCAGCTCCCCACCCCCCGGGGGGCTTTGGTACGAGCAGTACTTC CASSPPPGGLWYEQYF
15 . TRBJ2-7 . TRBV21-1 TGTGCCAGCAACGCACTAGAGAATATTGCCTACGAGCAGTACTTC CASNALENIAYEQYF
14 . TRBJ2-1 TRBD2 TRBV7-9 TGTGCCAGCAGATCCGGTAGCGGGACGGGTGAGCAGTTCTTC CASRSGSGTGEQFF
15 . TRBJ2-5 TRBD1 TRBV5-4 TGTGCCAGCAGCTTGAGGACAGGGGTGTTCGAGACCCAGTACTTC CASSLRTGVFETQYF